This TCR beta chain was identified in a study of T cells after yellow fever vaccination. At the level of the study: Among memory cells, EM, EMRA, CM and Tscm subsets were sorted using CD3, CD45RA, CCR7 and CD95.

This CDR3 is 13 amino acids long. V dropped 6 bases and J dropped 3 bases, with 10 bases sitting between them. CDR1 is KGHDR, CDR2 SFDVKD, per germline. TCRdb recomputed calls from the 5' RACE reads with MiXCR, one row per CDR3 protein. The table has 15,000 or so distinct CDR3 sequences, 7.3% seen once. This sample comprised PBMCs, either bulk or a sorted T-cell subset (CD4+, CD8+, memory, or dextramer-sorted; not recorded which), obtained on the day of the yellow fever booster vaccination. This clonotype originated in a man younger than 35 who received the YFV17D yellow fever vaccine. The chain couples TRBV24-1 to TRBJ2-5, with D perhaps given as TRBD1 or TRBD2 (5 bases each). The CDR3 reads CATSRGGEETQYF. The CDR3 DNA is TGTGCCACCAGTCGGGGCGGAGAAGAGACCCAGTACTTC.